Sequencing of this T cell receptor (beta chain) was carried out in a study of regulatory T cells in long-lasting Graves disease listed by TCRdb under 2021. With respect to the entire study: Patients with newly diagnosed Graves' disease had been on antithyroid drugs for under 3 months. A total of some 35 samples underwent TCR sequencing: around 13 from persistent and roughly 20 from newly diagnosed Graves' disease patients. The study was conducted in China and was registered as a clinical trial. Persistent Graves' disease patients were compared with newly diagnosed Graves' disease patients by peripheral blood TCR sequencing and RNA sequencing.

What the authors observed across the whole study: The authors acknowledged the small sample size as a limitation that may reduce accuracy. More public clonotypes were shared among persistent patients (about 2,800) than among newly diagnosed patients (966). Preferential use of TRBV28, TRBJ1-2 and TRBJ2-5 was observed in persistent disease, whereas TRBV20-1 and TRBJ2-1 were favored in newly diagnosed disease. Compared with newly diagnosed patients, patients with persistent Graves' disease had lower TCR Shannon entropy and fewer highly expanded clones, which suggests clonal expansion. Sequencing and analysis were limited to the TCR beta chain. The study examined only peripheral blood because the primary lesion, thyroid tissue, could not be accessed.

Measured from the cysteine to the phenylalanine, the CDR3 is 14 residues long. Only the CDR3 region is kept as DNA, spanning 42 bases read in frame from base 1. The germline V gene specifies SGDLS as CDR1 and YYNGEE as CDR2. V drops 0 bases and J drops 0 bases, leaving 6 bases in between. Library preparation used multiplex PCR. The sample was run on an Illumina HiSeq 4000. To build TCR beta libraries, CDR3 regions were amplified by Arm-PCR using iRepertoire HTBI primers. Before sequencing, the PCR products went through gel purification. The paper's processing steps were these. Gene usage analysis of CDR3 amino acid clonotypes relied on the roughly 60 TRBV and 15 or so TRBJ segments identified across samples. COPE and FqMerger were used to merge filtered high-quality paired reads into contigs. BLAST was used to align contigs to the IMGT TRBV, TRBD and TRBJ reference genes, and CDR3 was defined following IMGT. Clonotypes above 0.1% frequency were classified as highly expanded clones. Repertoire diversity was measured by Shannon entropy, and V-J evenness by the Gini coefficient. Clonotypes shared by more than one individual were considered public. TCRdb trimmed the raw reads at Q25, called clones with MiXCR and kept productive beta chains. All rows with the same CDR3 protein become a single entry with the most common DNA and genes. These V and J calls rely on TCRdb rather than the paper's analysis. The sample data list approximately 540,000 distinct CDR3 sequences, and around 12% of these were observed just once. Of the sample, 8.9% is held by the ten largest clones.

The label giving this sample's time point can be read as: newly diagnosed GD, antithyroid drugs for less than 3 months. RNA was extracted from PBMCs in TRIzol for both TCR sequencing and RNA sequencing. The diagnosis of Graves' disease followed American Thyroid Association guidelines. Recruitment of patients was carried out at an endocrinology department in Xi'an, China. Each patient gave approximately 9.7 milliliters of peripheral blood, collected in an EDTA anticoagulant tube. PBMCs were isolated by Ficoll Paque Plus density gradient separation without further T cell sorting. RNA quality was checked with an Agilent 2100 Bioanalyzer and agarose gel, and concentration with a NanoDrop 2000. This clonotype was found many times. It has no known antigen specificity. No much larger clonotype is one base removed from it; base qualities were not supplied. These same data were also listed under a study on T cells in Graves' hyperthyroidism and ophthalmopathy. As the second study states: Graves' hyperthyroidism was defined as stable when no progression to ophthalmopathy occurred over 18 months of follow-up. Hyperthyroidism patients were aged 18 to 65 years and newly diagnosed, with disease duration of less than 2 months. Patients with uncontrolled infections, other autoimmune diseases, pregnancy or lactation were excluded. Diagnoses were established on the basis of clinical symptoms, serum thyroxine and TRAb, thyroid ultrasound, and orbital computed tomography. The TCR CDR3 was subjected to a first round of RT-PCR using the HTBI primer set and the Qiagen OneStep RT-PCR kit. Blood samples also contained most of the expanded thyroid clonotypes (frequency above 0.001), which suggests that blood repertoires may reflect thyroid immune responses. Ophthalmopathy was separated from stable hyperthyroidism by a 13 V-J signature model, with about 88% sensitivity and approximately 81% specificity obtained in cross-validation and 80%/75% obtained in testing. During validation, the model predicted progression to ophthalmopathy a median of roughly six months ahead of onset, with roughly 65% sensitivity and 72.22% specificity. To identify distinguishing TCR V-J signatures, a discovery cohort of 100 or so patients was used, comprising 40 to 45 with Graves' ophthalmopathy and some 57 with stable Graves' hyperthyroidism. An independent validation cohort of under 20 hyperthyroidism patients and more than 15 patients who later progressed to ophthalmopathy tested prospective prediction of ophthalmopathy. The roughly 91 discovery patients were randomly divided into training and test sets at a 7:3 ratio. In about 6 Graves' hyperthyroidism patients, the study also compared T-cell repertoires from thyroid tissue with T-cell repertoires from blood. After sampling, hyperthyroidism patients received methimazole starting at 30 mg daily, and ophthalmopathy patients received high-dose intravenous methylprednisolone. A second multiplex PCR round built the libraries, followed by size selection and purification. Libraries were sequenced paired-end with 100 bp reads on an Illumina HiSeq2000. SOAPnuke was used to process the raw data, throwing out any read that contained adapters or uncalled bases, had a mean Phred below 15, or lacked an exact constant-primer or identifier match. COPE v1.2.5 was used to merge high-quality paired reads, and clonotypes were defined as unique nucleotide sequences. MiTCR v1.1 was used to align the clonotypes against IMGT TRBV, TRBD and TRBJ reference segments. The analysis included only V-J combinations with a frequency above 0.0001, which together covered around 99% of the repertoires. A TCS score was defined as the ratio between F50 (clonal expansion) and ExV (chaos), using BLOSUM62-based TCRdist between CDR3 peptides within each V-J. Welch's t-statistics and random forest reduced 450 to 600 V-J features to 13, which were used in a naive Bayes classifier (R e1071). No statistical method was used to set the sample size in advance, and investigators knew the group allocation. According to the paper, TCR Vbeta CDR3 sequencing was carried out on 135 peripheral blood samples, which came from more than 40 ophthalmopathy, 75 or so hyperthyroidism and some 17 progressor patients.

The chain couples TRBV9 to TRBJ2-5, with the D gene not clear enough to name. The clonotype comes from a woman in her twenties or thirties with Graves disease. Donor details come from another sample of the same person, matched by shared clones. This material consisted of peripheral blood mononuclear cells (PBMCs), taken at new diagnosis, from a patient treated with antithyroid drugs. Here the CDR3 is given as CASSVDQHQETQYF. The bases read TGTGCCAGCAGCGTAGATCAGCACCAAGAGACCCAGTACTTC.